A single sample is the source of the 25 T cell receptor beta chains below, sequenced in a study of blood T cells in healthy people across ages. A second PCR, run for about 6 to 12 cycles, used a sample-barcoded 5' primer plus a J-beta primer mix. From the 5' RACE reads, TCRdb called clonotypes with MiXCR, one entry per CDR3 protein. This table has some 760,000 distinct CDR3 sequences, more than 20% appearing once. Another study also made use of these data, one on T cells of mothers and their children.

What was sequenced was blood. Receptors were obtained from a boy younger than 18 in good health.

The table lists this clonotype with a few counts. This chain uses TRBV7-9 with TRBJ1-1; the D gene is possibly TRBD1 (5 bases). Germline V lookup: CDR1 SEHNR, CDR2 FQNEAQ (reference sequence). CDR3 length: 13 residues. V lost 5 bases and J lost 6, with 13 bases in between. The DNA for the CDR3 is TGTGCCAGCAGCCCCCCCGGGGACGCTGAAGCTTTCTTT. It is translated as CASSPPGDAEAFF.

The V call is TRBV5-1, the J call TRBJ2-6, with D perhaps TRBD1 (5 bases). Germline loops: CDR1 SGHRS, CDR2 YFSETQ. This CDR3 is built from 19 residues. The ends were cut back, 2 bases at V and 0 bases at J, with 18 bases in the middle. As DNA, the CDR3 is TGCGCCAGCAGCTTTCAGAGCAGGGCGCTCTACTCTGGGGCCAACGTCCTGACTTTC. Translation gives CASSFQSRALYSGANVLTF.

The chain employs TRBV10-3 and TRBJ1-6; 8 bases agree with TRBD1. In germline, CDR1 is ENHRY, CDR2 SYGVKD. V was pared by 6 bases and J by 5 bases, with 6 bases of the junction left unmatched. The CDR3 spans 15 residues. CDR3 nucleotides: TGTGCCATCAGGCAGGGGGCGCGGAATAATTCACCCCTCCACTTT. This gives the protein CAIRQGARNNSPLHF.

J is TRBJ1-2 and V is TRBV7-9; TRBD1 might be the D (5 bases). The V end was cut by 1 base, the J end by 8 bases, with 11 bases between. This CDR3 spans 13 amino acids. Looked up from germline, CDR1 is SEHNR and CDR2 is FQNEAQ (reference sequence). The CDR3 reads CASSLGGEGGYTF. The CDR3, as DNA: TGTGCCAGCAGCTTAGGAGGGGAGGGCGGCTACACCTTC.

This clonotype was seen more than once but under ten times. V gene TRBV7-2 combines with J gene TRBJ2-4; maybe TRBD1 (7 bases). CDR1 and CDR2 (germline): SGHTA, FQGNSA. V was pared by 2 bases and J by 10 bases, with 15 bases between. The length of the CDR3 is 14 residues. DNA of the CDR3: TGTGCCAGCAGCTTACAAGGACAGGAGGGGATTCAGTACTTC. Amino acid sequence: CASSLQGQEGIQYF.

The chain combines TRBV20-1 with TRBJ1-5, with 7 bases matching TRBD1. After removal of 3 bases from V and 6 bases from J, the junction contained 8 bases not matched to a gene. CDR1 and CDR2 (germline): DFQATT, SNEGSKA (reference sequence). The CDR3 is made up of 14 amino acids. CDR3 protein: CSASVRQGSQPQHF. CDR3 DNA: TGCAGTGCTAGCGTTAGACAGGGTAGTCAGCCCCAGCATTTT.

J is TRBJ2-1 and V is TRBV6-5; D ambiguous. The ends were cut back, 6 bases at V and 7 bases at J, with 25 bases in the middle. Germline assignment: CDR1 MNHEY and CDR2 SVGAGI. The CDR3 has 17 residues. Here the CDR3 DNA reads TGTGCCAGCAGCTCTACTCGATATGGTTACAACCATAATGAGCAGTTCTTC. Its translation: CASSSTRYGYNHNEQFF.

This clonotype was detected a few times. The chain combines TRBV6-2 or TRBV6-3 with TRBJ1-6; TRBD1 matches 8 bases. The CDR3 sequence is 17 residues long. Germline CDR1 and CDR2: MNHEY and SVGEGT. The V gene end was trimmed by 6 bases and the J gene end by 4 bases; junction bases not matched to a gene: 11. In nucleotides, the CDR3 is TGTGCCAGCAGCCGACCGGGACAGGAGGCTTATAATTCACCCCTCCACTTT. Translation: CASSRPGQEAYNSPLHF.

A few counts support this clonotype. The chain's CDR3 is CASRNTYGYTF. Written as DNA, the CDR3 is TGTGCCAGCAGAAATACTTATGGCTACACCTTC. This sequence joins TRBV28 and TRBJ1-2; no definite D call. Germline CDR1 is MDHEN and CDR2 is SYDVKM. This CDR3 has 11 amino acids. Deletions cut 6 bases from V and 5 bases from J, with 7 bases between.

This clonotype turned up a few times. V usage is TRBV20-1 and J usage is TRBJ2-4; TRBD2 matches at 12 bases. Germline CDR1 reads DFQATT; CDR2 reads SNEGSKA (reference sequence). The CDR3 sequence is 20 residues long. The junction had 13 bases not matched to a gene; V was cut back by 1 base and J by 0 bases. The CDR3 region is CSARVTGLAGLGLAKNIQYF. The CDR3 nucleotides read TGCAGTGCTAGAGTTACCGGACTAGCGGGGTTGGGGCTAGCCAAAAACATTCAGTACTTC.

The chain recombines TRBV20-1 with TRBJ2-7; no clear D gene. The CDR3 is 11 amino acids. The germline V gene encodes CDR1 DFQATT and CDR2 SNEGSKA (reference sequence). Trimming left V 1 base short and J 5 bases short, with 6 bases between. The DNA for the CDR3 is TGCAGTGCTAGAGGTCGGGACGAGCAGTACTTC. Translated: CSARGRDEQYF.

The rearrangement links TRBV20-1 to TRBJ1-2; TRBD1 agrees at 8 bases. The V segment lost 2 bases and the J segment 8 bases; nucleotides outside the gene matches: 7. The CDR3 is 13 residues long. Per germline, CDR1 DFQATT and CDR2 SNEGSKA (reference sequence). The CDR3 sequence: CSARWGQEDGYTF. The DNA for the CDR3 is TGCAGTGCTAGATGGGGACAGGAGGACGGCTACACCTTC.

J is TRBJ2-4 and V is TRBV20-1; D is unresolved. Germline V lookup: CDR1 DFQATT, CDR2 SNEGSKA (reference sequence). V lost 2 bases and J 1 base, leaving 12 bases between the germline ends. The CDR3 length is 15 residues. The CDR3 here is CSARSARTAKNIQYF. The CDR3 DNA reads TGCAGTGCTAGAAGTGCGCGGACCGCCAAAAACATTCAGTACTTC.

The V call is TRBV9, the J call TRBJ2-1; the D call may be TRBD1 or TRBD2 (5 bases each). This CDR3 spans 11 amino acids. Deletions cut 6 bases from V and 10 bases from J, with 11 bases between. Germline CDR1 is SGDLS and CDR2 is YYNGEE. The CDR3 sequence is CASTGPTEQFF. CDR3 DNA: TGTGCCAGCACGGGGCCCACCGAGCAGTTCTTC.

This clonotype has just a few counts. CDR3 loop: CSAENTEAFF. The DNA of the CDR3 is TGCAGCGCTGAGAACACTGAAGCTTTCTTT. The chain uses TRBV29-1 and TRBJ1-1; unclear D gene. V gave up 7 bases and J gave up 1 base, with 4 bases separating them. The CDR3 contains 10 residues. In germline, CDR1 is SQVTM, CDR2 ANQGSEA.

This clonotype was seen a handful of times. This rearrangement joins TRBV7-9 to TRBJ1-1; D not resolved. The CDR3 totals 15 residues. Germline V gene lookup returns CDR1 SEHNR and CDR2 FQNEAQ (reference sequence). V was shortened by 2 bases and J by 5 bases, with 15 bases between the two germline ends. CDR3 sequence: CASSLTSALGTEAFF. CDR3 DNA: TGTGCCAGCAGCTTAACCTCGGCCCTGGGGACTGAAGCTTTCTTT.

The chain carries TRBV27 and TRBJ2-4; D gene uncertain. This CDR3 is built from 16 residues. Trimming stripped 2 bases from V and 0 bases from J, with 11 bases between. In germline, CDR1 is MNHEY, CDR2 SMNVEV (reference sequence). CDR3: CASSLTPDLAKNIQYF. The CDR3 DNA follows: TGTGCCAGCAGTTTAACCCCAGATTTAGCCAAAAACATTCAGTACTTC.

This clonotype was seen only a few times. CDR3 protein: CASSLSGDSNQPQHF. Written as DNA, the CDR3 is TGCGCCAGCAGCTTGTCTGGGGATAGCAATCAGCCCCAGCATTTT. This chain links TRBV5-1 with TRBJ1-5; D is uncertain. The CDR3 covers 15 residues. Germline V gene sequence: CDR1 SGHRS, CDR2 YFSETQ. V shed 1 base and J shed 0 bases, with 8 bases lying between them.

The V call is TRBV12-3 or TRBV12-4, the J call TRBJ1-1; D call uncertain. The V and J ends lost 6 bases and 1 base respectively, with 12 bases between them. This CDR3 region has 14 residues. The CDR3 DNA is TGTGCCAGCAGAATCGGGGAGCCGAACACTGAAGCTTTCTTT. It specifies CASRIGEPNTEAFF.

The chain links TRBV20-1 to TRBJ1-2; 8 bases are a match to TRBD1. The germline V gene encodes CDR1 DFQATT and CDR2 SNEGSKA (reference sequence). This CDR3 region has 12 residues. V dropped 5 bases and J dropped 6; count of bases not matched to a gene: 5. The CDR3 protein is CSALPGQDGYTF. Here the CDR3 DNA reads TGCAGTGCTTTACCGGGACAGGATGGCTACACCTTC.

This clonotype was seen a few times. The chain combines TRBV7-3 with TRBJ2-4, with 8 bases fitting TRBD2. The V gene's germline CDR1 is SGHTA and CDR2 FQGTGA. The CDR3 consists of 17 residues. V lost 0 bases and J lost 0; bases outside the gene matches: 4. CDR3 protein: CASSLTAAGVAKNIQYF. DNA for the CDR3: TGTGCCAGCAGCTTAACGGCAGCGGGGGTAGCCAAAAACATTCAGTACTTC.

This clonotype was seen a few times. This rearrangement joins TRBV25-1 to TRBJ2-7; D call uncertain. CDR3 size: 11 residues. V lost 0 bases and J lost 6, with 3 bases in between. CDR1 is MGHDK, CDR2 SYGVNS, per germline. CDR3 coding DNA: TGTGCCAGCAGTGAATACCGCGAGCAGTACTTC. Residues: CASSEYREQYF.

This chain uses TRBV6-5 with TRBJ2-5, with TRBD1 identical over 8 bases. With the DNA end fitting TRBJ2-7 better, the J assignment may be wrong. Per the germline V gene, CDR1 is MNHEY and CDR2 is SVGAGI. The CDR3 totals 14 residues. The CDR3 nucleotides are TGTGCCAGCAGGGAGGTATTACAGGGGGGCGAGCAGTACTTC. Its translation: CASREVLQGGEQYF.

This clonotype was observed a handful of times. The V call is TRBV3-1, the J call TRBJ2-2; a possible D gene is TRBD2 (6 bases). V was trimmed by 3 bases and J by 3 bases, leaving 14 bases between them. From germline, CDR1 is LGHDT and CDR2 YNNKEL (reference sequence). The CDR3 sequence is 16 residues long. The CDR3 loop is CASSHPGGTDTGELFF. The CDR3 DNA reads TGTGCCAGCAGCCACCCAGGAGGGACGGACACCGGGGAGCTGTTTTTT.

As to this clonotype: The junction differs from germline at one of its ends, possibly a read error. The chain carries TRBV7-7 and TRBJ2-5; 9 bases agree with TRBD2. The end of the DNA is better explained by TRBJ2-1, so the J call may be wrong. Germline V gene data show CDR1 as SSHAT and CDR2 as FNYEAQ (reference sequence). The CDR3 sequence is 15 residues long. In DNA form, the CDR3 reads TGTGCTAGCAGCTCAACCGGGACTAGCATCAATGAGCAGTTCTTC. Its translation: CASSSTGTSINEQFF.